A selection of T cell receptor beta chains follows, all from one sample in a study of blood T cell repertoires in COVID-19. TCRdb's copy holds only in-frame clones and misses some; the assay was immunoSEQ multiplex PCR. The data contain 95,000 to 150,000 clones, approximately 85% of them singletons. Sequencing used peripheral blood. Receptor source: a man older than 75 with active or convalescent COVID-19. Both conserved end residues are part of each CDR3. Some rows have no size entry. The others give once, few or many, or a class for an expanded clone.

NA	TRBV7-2	CASSLYGTGTIYGYTF
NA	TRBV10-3	CAISGRDRGDYGYTF
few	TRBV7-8	CASSSQTTGRSDTQYF
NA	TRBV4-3	CASSQAGGIYGYTF
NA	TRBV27	CASSLIGRNTEAFF
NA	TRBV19	CASSTARQAPSEPQHF
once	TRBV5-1	CASSSGTGHEKLFF
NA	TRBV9	CASSAAGTSLNNEQFF
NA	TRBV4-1	CASSLQVDTEAFF
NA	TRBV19	CASSAGTGDFSTDTQYF
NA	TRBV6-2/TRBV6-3	CASSYPAIGSSTDTQYF
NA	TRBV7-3	CASSFNNEQFF
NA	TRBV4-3	CASSQVQGAGEKLFF
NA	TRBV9	CASSVGRDPTDTQYF
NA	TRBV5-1	CASSLGQMNTEAFF
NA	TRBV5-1	CASSLGTSGGYNEQFF
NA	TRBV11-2	CASSLSPDRGRVNEQFF
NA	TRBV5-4	CASSLASGTYNEQFF
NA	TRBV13	CASSNRGPYGYTF
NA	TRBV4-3	CASSQVTSGTQYF
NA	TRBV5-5	CASSLRGFVGQETQYF
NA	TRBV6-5	CASSPDPGGTEAFF
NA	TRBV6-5	CASTSLGDAEQFF
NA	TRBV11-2	CASSRMSGGNEQFF
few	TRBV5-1	CASIPGPGQGSYEQYF
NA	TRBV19	CASSAGRLETQYF
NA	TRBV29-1	CSVGQAITEAFF
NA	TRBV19	CASTLQGTDYGYTF
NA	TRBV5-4	CASTRTSGGDSGGRQYF
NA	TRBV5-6	CASSLRQGINYGYTF
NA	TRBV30	CAWSVDLRDSPLHF
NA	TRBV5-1	CASSFGGGSSYNEQFF